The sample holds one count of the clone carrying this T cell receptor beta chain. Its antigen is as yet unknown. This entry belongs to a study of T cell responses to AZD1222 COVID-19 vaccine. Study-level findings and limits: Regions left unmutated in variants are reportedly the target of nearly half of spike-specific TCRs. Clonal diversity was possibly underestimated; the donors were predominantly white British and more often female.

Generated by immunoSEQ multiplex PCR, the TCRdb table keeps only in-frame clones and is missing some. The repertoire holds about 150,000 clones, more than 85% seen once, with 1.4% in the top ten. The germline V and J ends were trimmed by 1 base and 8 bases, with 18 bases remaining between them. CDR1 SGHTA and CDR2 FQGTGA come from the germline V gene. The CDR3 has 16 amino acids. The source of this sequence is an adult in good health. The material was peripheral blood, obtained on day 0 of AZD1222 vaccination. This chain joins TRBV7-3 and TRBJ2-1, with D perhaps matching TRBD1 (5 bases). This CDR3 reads CASSLIGPGKNDEQFF. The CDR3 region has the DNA TGTGCCAGCAGCTTAATTGGCCCAGGGAAGAACGATGAGCAGTTCTTC. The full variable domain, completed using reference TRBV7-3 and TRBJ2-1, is GAGVSQTPSNKVTEKGKYVELRCDPISGHTALYWYRQSLGQGPEFLIYFQGTGAADDSGLPNDRFFAVRPEGSVSTLKIQRTERGDSAVYLCASSLIGPGKNDEQFFGPGTRLTVL.